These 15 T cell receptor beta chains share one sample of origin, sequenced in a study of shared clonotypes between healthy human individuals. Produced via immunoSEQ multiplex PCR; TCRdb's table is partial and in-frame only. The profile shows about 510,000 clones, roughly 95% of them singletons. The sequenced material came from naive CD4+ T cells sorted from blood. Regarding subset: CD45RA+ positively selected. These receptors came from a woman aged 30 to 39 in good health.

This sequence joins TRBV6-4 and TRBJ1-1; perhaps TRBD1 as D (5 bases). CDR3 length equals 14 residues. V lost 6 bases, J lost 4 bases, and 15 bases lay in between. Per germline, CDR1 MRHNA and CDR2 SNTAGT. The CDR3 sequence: CASSSDRGSTEAFF. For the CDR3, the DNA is TGTGCCAGCAGCAGCGACAGAGGAAGCACTGAAGCTTTCTTT.

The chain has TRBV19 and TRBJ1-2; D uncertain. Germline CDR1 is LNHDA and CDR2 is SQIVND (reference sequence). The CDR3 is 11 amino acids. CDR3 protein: CANPYMRGYTF. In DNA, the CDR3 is TGTGCTAACCCTTACATGAGGGGCTACACCTTC.

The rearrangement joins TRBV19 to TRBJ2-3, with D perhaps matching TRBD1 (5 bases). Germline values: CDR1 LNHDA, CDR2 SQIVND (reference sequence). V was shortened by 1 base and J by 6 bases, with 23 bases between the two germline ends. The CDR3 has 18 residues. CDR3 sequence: CASSIANFGRPKGDTQYF. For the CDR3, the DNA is TGTGCCAGTAGTATAGCAAACTTCGGACGACCGAAGGGGGATACGCAGTATTTT.

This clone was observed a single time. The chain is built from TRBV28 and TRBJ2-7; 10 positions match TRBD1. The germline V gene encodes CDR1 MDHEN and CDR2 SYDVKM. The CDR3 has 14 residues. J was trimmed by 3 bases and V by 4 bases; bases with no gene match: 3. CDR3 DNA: TGTGCCAGCAGTTCGGGACAGGGGATCTACGAGCAGTACTTC. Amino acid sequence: CASSSGQGIYEQYF.

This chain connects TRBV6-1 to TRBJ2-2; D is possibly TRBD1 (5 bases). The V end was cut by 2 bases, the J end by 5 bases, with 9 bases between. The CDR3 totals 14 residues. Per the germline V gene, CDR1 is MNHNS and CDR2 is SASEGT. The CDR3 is CASSETPGTGELFF. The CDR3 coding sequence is TGTGCCAGCAGTGAAACCCCAGGGACCGGGGAGCTGTTTTTT.

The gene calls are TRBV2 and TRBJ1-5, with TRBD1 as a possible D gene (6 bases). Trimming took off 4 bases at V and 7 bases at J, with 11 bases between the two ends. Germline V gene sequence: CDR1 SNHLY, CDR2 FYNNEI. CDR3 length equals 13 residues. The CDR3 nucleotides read TGTGCCAGCAGTGTGGGGGCTGGCCAGCCCCAGCATTTT. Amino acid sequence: CASSVGAGQPQHF.

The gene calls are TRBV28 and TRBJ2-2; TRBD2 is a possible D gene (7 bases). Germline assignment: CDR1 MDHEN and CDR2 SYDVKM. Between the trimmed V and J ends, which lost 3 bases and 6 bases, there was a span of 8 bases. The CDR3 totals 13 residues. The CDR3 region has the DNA TGTGCCAGCAGTTTCGGGGGGCCCGGGGAGCTGTTTTTT. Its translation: CASSFGGPGELFF.

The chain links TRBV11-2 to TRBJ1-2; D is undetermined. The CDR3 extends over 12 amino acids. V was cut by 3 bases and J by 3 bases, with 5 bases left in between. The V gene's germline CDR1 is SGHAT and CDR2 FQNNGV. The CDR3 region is CASSLGYYGYTF. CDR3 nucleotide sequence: TGTGCCAGCAGCTTGGGTTACTATGGCTACACCTTC.

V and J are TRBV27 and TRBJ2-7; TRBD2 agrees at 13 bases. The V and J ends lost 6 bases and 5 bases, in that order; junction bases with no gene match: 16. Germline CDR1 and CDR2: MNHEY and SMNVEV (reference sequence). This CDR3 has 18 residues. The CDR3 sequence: CASRGFPGLAGVKDEQYF. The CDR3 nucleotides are TGTGCCAGCAGGGGATTTCCCGGACTAGCGGGAGTTAAGGACGAGCAGTACTTC.

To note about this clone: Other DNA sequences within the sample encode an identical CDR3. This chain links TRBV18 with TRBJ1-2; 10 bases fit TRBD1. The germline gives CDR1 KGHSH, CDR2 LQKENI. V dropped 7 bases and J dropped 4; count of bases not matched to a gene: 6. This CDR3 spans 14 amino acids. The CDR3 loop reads CASFPTGGTYGYTF. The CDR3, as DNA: TGTGCCAGCTTCCCGACAGGGGGCACCTATGGCTACACCTTC.

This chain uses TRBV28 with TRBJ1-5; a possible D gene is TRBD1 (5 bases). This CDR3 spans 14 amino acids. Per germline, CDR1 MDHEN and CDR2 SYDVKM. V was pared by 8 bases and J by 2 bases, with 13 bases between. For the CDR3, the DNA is TGTGCCAGCGAGGAGGGAGGGGGCAATCAGCCCCAGCATTTT. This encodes CASEEGGGNQPQHF.

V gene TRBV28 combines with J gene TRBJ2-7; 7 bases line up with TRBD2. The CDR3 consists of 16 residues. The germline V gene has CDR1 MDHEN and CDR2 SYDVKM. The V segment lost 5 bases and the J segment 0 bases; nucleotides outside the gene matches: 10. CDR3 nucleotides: TGTGCCAGCAGTACCCGAATCGGCGGGAGCTCCTACGAGCAGTACTTC. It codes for CASSTRIGGSSYEQYF.

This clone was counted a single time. CDR3 bases: TGTGCCAGCAGTACCCGGGGTAGCTCCTACGAGCAGTACTTC. Protein product: CASSTRGSSYEQYF. The chain combines TRBV27 with TRBJ2-7; D perhaps matches TRBD2 (5 bases). Germline V gene data show CDR1 as MNHEY and CDR2 as SMNVEV (reference sequence). The CDR3 is made up of 14 amino acids. With 5 bases removed from V and 0 bases from J, the gap between germline ends came to 11 bases.

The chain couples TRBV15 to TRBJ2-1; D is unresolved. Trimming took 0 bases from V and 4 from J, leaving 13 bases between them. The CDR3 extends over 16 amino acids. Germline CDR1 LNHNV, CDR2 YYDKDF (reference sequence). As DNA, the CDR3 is TGTGCCACCAGCAGAGATTTCGTAGCAGATTACAATGAGCAGTTCTTC. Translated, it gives CATSRDFVADYNEQFF.

The CDR3 spells CAISAMTSGGLSYNEQFF. CDR3 coding DNA: TGTGCCATCAGTGCCATGACTAGCGGGGGGCTTTCCTACAATGAGCAGTTCTTC. V gene TRBV10-3 combines with J gene TRBJ2-1; TRBD2 matches 13 bases. Trimming removed 4 bases from V and 1 base from J; junction bases left unmatched: 7. Germline V gene data show CDR1 as ENHRY and CDR2 as SYGVKD. The CDR3 runs 18 residues.